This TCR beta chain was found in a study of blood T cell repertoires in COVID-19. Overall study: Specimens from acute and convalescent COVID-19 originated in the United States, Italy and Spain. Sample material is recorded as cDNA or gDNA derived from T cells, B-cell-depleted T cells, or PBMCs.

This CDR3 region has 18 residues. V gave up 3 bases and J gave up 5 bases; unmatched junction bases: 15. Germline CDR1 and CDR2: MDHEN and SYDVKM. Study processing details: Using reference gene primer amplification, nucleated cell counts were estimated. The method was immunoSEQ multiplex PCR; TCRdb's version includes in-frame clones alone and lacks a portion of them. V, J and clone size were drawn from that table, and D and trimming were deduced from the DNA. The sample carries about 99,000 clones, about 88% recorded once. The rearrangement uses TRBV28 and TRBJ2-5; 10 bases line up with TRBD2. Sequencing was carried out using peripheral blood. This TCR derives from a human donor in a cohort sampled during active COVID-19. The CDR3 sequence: CASSFPEAGGPVAETQYF. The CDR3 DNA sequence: TGTGCCAGCAGTTTTCCCGAAGCGGGGGGGCCGGTTGCCGAGACCCAGTACTTC.